What follows are 3 T cell receptor beta chains derived from one specimen sequenced in a study of T cell responses to AZD1222 COVID-19 vaccine (dated by TCRdb to the early 2020s). According to the study, the label for this sample's time point signals: about 28 days (+/-7) after the second vaccine dose. The library was built by means of the immunoSEQ multiplex PCR assay. Held by TCRdb, this immuneACCESS table contains in-frame sequences only and omits some clones. Under half of the omission traces to an unresolved V gene where checked; the cause of the rest is unknown. This sample comprises about 150,000 clones, more than 90% of them detected only once. Approximately 3.4% of the sample rests with the top ten. Here the sequenced sample was peripheral blood, taken 28 days after the second AZD1222 dose. Source of these receptors: an adult who received the AZD1222 COVID-19 vaccine.

V gene TRBV4-3 combines with J gene TRBJ1-2; D is uncertain. The V and J ends lost 5 bases and 7 bases respectively, with 17 bases between them. From germline, CDR1 is LGHNA and CDR2 YSLEER. The CDR3 covers 14 residues. Here the CDR3 reads CASSTRTQASGYTF. The CDR3 nucleotides are TGCGCCAGCAGCACTAGGACCCAAGCAAGTGGCTACACCTTC.

V usage is TRBV12-5 and J usage is TRBJ1-2; 8 bases fit TRBD1. Germline V gene lookup returns CDR1 LGHNT and CDR2 FRNRAP. Trimming removed 7 bases from V and 3 bases from J; junction bases left unmatched: 10. This CDR3 is 15 amino acids long. The CDR3 loop reads CASAPSTGGYYGYTF. The CDR3 nucleotides read TGTGCTAGTGCCCCATCCACAGGGGGGTACTATGGCTACACCTTC.

The genes are TRBV12-5 and TRBJ1-5; D is unresolved. The CDR3 contains 16 residues. Germline CDR1 is LGHNT and CDR2 is FRNRAP. V lost 2 bases to trimming and J lost 4 bases, with 15 bases between them. CDR3 in amino acids: CASGLTLGGPNQPQHF. The CDR3 DNA reads TGTGCTAGTGGTTTGACCCTTGGTGGGCCAAATCAGCCCCAGCATTTT.